This T cell receptor beta chain was identified during a study of T cell responses to AZD1222 COVID-19 vaccine. Study conclusions and caveats: Donors were chiefly white British, with a greater number of females, and clonal diversity was perhaps underestimated.

From germline, CDR1 is PRHDT and CDR2 FYEKMQ (reference sequence). CDR3 size: 15 residues. The ends lost 0 bases at V and 5 bases at J; junction bases unmatched: 6. Regarding this clone: The antigen is not known.

Sequencing was performed with immunoSEQ multiplex PCR; in TCRdb, only in-frame clones are kept and a portion is missing. Here the sample spans roughly 190,000 clones, under 95% being singletons. This receptor was identified in an adult in good health. The chain uses TRBV13 and TRBJ1-1; 7 nucleotides line up with TRBD1. The material sequenced was peripheral blood, taken on day 0 of AZD1222 vaccination. CDR3 in amino acids: CASSLGGRGQTEAFF. CDR3 coding DNA: TGTGCCAGCAGCTTAGGAGGTAGGGGGCAAACTGAAGCTTTCTTT.